One sample yielded the 9 T cell receptor beta chains listed below, sequenced in a study of CD8 T cells in ankylosing spondylitis. Study-level findings and limits: Ankylosing spondylitis blood seemed to carry a telltale TCR beta motif made of several highly homologous variants.

For these TCRs, the target antigens are not known. TCRdb re-analysed the 5' RACE reads in MiXCR, keeping a single row per CDR3 protein. The sample consists of around 540,000 distinct CDR3 sequences, about 13% of them appearing once. Input material: blood, either unsorted or a sorted T cell fraction (not recorded which). Receptors originate from a male donor with ankylosing spondylitis.

The V gene is TRBV9, the J gene TRBJ2-2; D possibly matches TRBD1 or TRBD2 (6 bases each). Trimming took 4 bases from V and 7 from J, leaving 14 bases between them. Germline V CDR1 and CDR2: SGDLS, YYNGEE. The length of the CDR3 is 14 residues. The CDR3 protein is CASSRHREDGELFF. In nucleotides, the CDR3 is TGTGCCAGCAGCAGACACAGGGAGGACGGGGAGCTGTTTTTT.

J is TRBJ1-4 and V is TRBV6-1, with 7 bases fitting TRBD1. CDR1 and CDR2 from the germline V gene are MNHNS and SASEGT. With 8 bases clipped from V and 3 bases from J, the junction kept 6 bases outside the gene matches. The CDR3 runs 14 residues. The CDR3 region has the DNA TGTGCCAGCGACACCGGGACAGCTAATGAAAAACTGTTTTTT. Its translation: CASDTGTANEKLFF.

This clonotype has only a few counts. The rearrangement uses TRBV24-1 and TRBJ2-2, with 7 bases identical to TRBD2. CDR1 and CDR2 (germline): KGHDR, SFDVKD. The junction had 9 bases not matched to a gene; V was cut back by 9 bases and J by 3 bases. The CDR3 spans 15 residues. The CDR3 protein is CATAAGGGDTGELFF. For the CDR3, the DNA is TGTGCCACCGCGGCCGGGGGAGGGGACACCGGGGAGCTGTTTTTT.

This chain joins TRBV7-6 and TRBJ2-1; 9 positions agree with TRBD1. The trim removed 6 bases at V and 0 bases at J, leaving 6 bases unmatched. Germline V gene sequence: CDR1 SGHVS, CDR2 FNYEAQ. The CDR3 runs 16 residues. CDR3 residues: CASSTPGQGSYNEQFF. CDR3 nucleotide sequence: TGTGCCAGCAGTACCCCGGGACAGGGCTCCTACAATGAGCAGTTCTTC.

This clonotype occurred a few times. The chain joins TRBV20-1 to TRBJ1-6, with D possibly being TRBD1 (6 bases). Trimming removed 2 bases from V and 8 bases from J, with 16 bases in between. Germline V gene lookup returns CDR1 DFQATT and CDR2 SNEGSKA (reference sequence). The CDR3 has 15 residues. Here the CDR3 reads CSARPPGGADSPLHF. The CDR3 nucleotides are TGCAGTGCTAGACCCCCGGGGGGGGCAGATTCACCCCTCCACTTT.

The chain links TRBV12-3 or TRBV12-4 to TRBJ2-1; TRBD2 aligns across 11 bases. The CDR3 has 20 residues. Losses at the gene ends were 2 bases for V and 0 bases for J; bases not matched to a gene: 12. CDR3 amino acids: CASSLSFTLAGGSSYNEQFF. In DNA, the CDR3 is TGTGCCAGCAGTTTATCTTTTACCCTAGCGGGAGGTAGCTCCTACAATGAGCAGTTCTTC.

Ten or more counts support this clonotype. The chain has TRBV29-1 and TRBJ2-7; tentative D call: TRBD1 (5 bases). The CDR3 has 13 amino acids. Trimming removed 6 bases from V and 2 bases from J, with 14 bases in between. Germline CDR1 and CDR2: SQVTM and ANQGSEA. The chain's CDR3 is CSVRQRYTYEQYF. The CDR3 nucleotides read TGCAGCGTACGACAGCGCTACACCTACGAGCAGTACTTC.

This clonotype was detected only a few times. V usage is TRBV20-1 and J usage is TRBJ1-6; 9 positions agree with TRBD1. CDR3 length equals 15 residues. Germline V lookup: CDR1 DFQATT, CDR2 SNEGSKA (reference sequence). The junction had 9 bases not matched to a gene; V was cut back by 5 bases and J by 7 bases. In nucleotides, the CDR3 is TGCAGTGCTTCCCCCGGGACAGGGACGAATTCACCCCTCCACTTT. Translated: CSASPGTGTNSPLHF.

This clonotype was detected only a few times. The chain carries TRBV7-2 and TRBJ2-3, with D possibly matching TRBD1 (5 bases). CDR3 length equals 15 residues. Trimming pared 0 bases from V and 5 bases from J, leaving 12 bases between. Germline V gives CDR1 SGHTA, CDR2 FQGNSA. CDR3 sequence: CASSLALAGKDTQYF. CDR3 DNA sequence: TGTGCCAGCAGCTTAGCGCTGGCAGGGAAAGATACGCAGTATTTT.